The clone carrying this TCR beta chain turned up a few times. The antigen is unknown. J was trimmed by 1 base and V by 1 base; bases with no gene match: 7. Germline V gives CDR1 SGHAT, CDR2 FQNNGV. The CDR3 is 18 amino acids. Preparation of the TCRbeta library used unique molecular identifiers. TCRdb used MiXCR to reprocess the PCR reads, holding one entry per CDR3 protein. This sample has under 250,000 distinct CDR3 sequences; roughly 25% occur once, and the top ten carry about 5%. This specimen comes from a study of T-cell reconstitution after alpha-beta-depleted transplantation in children. Study findings and constraints: In patients about two months after transplant, alpha-beta T cells reportedly arose from several hundred expanded graft clones. In some patients, recipient T cells and intrathymic progenitors surviving conditioning explained high day-60 diversity.

The source is a female patient between 2 and 15 years old who had a stem cell transplant for congenital amegakaryocytic thrombocytopenia, so the T cells may come from the graft donor. The chain employs TRBV11-2 and TRBJ2-1; TRBD2 matches 10 bases. Sequenced here: PBMCs, mostly from graft donor cells, sampled 360 days after TCRalphabeta/CD19-depleted stem cell transplant. The CDR3 DNA is TGTGCCAGCAGCTTAGGGAGCGGGGGGGTCCTTTCCTACAATGAGCAGTTCTTC. Residues: CASSLGSGGVLSYNEQFF.